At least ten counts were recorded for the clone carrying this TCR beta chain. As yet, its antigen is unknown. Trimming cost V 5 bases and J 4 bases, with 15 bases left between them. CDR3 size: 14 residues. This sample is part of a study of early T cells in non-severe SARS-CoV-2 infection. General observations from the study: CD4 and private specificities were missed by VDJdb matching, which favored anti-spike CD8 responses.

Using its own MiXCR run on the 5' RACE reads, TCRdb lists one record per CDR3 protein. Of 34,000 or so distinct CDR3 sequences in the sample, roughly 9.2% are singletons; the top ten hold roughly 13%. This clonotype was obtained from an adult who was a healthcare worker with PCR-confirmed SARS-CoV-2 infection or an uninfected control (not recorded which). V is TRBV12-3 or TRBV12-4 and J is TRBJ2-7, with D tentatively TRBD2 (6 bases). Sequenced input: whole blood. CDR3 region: CASSRFAAGYEQYF. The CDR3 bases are TGTGCCAGCAGTAGGTTCGCCGCGGGGTACGAGCAGTACTTC.